The clone carrying this T cell receptor (beta chain) was recorded a few times. Together with a sample-barcoded 5' primer, a J-beta primer mix was included in a second PCR lasting 7 to 11 cycles. In TCRdb, the 5' RACE reads were re-called with MiXCR into one record per CDR3 protein. The sample shows some 760,000 distinct CDR3 sequences, just under 25% of them seen only once. Per sample, extraction of total RNA gave at least 5 micrograms in every case. This specimen belongs to a study of blood T cells in healthy people across ages. Germline-derived CDR1 and CDR2 are LGHNT and FRNRAP. CDR3 length: 13 amino acids. V was pared by 1 base and J by 3 bases, with 0 bases of the junction left unmatched. The same sample was also studied in work on T cells of mothers and their children.

This clonotype was obtained from a boy younger than 18 in good health. The sample comprised blood. V gene TRBV12-5 combines with J gene TRBJ2-7, with 7 bases matching TRBD1. The CDR3 protein is CASGLGTGYEQYF. Written as DNA, the CDR3 is TGTGCTAGTGGTTTGGGGACAGGCTACGAGCAGTACTTC.